These 14 T cell receptor beta chains came from one sample sequenced in a study of vaccination effects on CD4 cells after COVID-19. Antigens for these TCRs are unknown. Clones were sequenced by immunoSEQ multiplex PCR, and TCRdb holds only the in-frame ones, with some missing. The sample shows tens of thousands of clones, about three quarters of them seen only once. Antigen-specific CD4+ T cell clonotypes were called by their expansion after viral peptide-pool culture in ViraFEST. The culture ran for 10 days, and then CD4+ T cells were isolated. BNT162b2 vaccine or mRNA-1273 vaccine was given to participants in two doses. Sequenced here: CD4+ T cells from PBMCs cultured with HCoV-OC43 spike peptides, sampled after COVID-19 vaccination. Subset reported: HCoV-OC43 spike overlapping peptide pool stimulation. The receptors shown here come from a human donor who received a COVID-19 vaccine.

V is TRBV7-3 and J is TRBJ1-5; D call uncertain. In germline, CDR1 is SGHTA, CDR2 FQGTGA. The V end was cut by 2 bases, the J end by 5 bases, with 7 bases between. This CDR3 has 13 amino acids. The CDR3 nucleotides are TGTGCCAGCAGCTTAGGAGGAGATCAGCCCCAGCATTTT. It translates to CASSLGGDQPQHF.

The rearrangement links TRBV6-5 to TRBJ1-5; D is unclear. Trimming removed 2 bases at V and 7 bases at J, with 12 bases between. Germline CDR1 reads MNHEY; CDR2 reads SVGAGI. The CDR3 covers 14 residues. The CDR3 bases are TGTGCCAGCAGTTACCGCGGTTTTGGGCAGCCCCAGCATTTT. Translation gives CASSYRGFGQPQHF.

The V and J genes are TRBV24-1 and TRBJ2-2, with D unclear. The length of the CDR3 is 15 residues. The V gene's germline CDR1 is KGHDR and CDR2 SFDVKD. Trimming shortened V by 2 bases and J by 0 bases, and 6 bases separated the two germline ends. CDR3 DNA: TGTGCCACCAGTGATTCGGTCACGAACACCGGGGAGCTGTTTTTT. This translates into CATSDSVTNTGELFF.

The chain carries TRBV5-5 and TRBJ1-5; D is ambiguous. The germline V gene encodes CDR1 SGHKS and CDR2 YYEKEE (reference sequence). CDR3 length: 15 amino acids. Trimming cost V 2 bases and J 8 bases, with 17 bases left between them. The CDR3 coding sequence is TGTGCCAGCAGCTTTTCCTCGGAGGGAATAGAGCCCCAGCATTTT. Its protein product is CASSFSSEGIEPQHF.

This clone occurred a few times. This sequence joins TRBV11-3 and TRBJ1-1; no reliable D call. Per germline, CDR1 SGHNT and CDR2 YENEEA. Trimming removed 0 bases at V and 1 base at J, with 3 bases between. This CDR3 contains 13 residues. CDR3 protein: CASSLEGNTEAFF. As DNA, the CDR3 is TGTGCCAGCAGCTTAGAAGGGAACACTGAAGCTTTCTTT.

This clone was seen more than once but under ten times. This rearrangement joins TRBV19 to TRBJ2-6, with D tentatively TRBD1 (5 bases). The CDR3 consists of 15 residues. V shed 4 bases and J shed 2 bases, with 9 bases lying between them. Germline-derived CDR1 and CDR2 are LNHDA and SQIVND (reference sequence). This CDR3 is CASSTRVAGANVLTF. The DNA of the CDR3 is TGTGCCAGTAGTACCAGGGTGGCTGGGGCCAACGTCCTGACTTTC.

J is TRBJ1-2 and V is TRBV28; 7 bases map to TRBD1. J was trimmed by 4 bases and V by 5 bases; bases with no gene match: 7. Germline V gene sequence: CDR1 MDHEN, CDR2 SYDVKM. This CDR3 has 14 residues. In DNA form, the CDR3 reads TGTGCCAGCAGTCGACAGACAGGGACCTATGGCTACACCTTC. Translated, it gives CASSRQTGTYGYTF.

The chain joins TRBV18 to TRBJ2-7, with no clear D. Trimming removed 2 bases from V and 3 bases from J, with 5 bases in between. Germline lookup yields CDR1 KGHSH and CDR2 LQKENI. The CDR3 loop spans 12 amino acids. In DNA form, the CDR3 reads TGTGCCAGCTCACCAGACATCTACGAGCAGTACGTC. It is translated as CASSPDIYEQYV.

J is TRBJ1-5 and V is TRBV6-2 or TRBV6-3; D is ambiguous. Per germline, CDR1 MNHEY and CDR2 SVGEGT. V lost 4 bases and J 1 base, leaving 11 bases between the germline ends. CDR3 length equals 15 residues. The CDR3 DNA is TGTGCCAGCAGTTTCAGTGCAAAGAGCAATCAGCCCCAGCATTTT. Translation: CASSFSAKSNQPQHF.

This sequence joins TRBV5-1 and TRBJ2-7, with 7 bases lining up with TRBD1. The CDR3 length is 15 residues. CDR1 SGHRS and CDR2 YFSETQ come from the germline V gene. The trim removed 0 bases at V and 5 bases at J, leaving 8 bases unmatched. CDR3 sequence reads: CASSLAGTAFDEQYV. The CDR3 nucleotides are TGCGCCAGCAGCTTGGCCGGGACAGCCTTCGACGAGCAGTACGTC.

This rearrangement joins TRBV2 to TRBJ2-7; TRBD1 matches 7 bases. Trimming at V came to 5 bases and at J to 0 bases, leaving 10 bases not matched to a gene. This CDR3 is 16 amino acids long. Germline V lookup: CDR1 SNHLY, CDR2 FYNNEI. The CDR3 DNA sequence: TGTGCCAGCAGTACTGAACAGGGGCTAAGCTCCTACGAGCAGTACGTC. Translation: CASSTEQGLSSYEQYV.

The CDR3 here is CASSLRGRDYGYTF. The CDR3 bases are TGTGCCAGCAGTTTACGGGGGCGCGACTATGGCTACACCTTC. J is TRBJ1-2 and V is TRBV28, with D perhaps matching TRBD1 (6 bases). V lost 2 bases and J lost 3, with 10 bases in between. CDR1 is MDHEN and CDR2 is SYDVKM in the germline V gene. This CDR3 is built from 14 residues.

This clone was recorded a few times. This sequence joins TRBV29-1 and TRBJ1-2; 7 bases agree with TRBD1. J gave up 0 bases and V 4 bases, and 17 bases lay outside the gene matches. There are 18 residues in the CDR3. Germline loops: CDR1 SQVTM, CDR2 ANQGSEA. The CDR3: CSVAFLDRSIPTNYGYTF. CDR3 coding DNA: TGCAGCGTTGCTTTCTTGGACAGGAGCATCCCTACTAACTATGGCTACACCTTC.

The rearrangement joins TRBV19 to TRBJ2-5; TRBD2 matches at 9 bases. The CDR3 covers 16 residues. V gave up 7 bases and J gave up 5 bases; unmatched junction bases: 14. Germline V gene lookup returns CDR1 LNHDA and CDR2 SQIVND (reference sequence). The CDR3 spells CASNPGFLAGLETQYF. In DNA form, the CDR3 reads TGTGCCAGTAACCCGGGTTTCCTAGCGGGGTTGGAGACCCAGTACTTC. Full variable domain (outside the CDR3, taken from reference TRBV19 and TRBJ2-5): DGGITQSPKYLFRKEGQNVTLSCEQNLNHDAMYWYRQDPGQGLRLIYYSQIVNDFQKGDIAEGYSVSREKKESFPLTVTSAQKNPTAFYLCASNPGFLAGLETQYFGPGTRLLVL.